Listed here are 10 T cell receptor beta chains from one sample, sequenced in a study of early T cells in non-severe SARS-CoV-2 infection. In TCRdb, the 5' RACE reads were re-called with MiXCR into one record per CDR3 protein. The sample consists of approximately 52,000 distinct CDR3 sequences, 6.5% to 9% of them appearing once. Sequenced material: whole blood. These TCRs come from an adult who was a healthcare worker with PCR-confirmed SARS-CoV-2 infection or an uninfected control (not recorded which).

This clonotype was observed at least ten times. The rearrangement links TRBV3-1 to TRBJ1-6; 8 nucleotides match TRBD1. The V gene end was trimmed by 5 bases and the J gene end by 6 bases; junction bases not matched to a gene: 3. The CDR3 contains 14 residues. The germline V gene has CDR1 LGHDT and CDR2 YNNKEL (reference sequence). The CDR3 is CASSLGQGNSPLHF. The CDR3 region has the DNA TGTGCCAGCAGCTTAGGACAGGGTAATTCACCCCTCCACTTT.

This clonotype has ten or more counts. The V gene is TRBV20-1, the J gene TRBJ2-5, with TRBD1 as a possible D gene (6 bases). V lost 2 bases to trimming and J lost 6 bases, with 16 bases between them. CDR1 DFQATT and CDR2 SNEGSKA come from the germline V gene (reference sequence). CDR3 length equals 14 residues. This CDR3 reads CSARWGLVGQTQYF. CDR3 nucleotides: TGCAGTGCTAGATGGGGGCTGGTCGGTCAGACCCAGTACTTC.

There are a few counts of this clonotype. The chain is built from TRBV5-1 and TRBJ2-5; no definite D call. This CDR3 is 14 amino acids long. V dropped 0 bases and J dropped 9 bases, with 15 bases sitting between them. The germline V gene has CDR1 SGHRS and CDR2 YFSETQ. The CDR3 DNA reads TGCGCCAGCAGCTTGGGTCCAGGCGGTGAGCCCCAGTACTTC. This sequence encodes CASSLGPGGEPQYF.

J is TRBJ2-3 and V is TRBV5-6; possible D gene TRBD2, 5 bases. Germline-derived CDR1 and CDR2 are SGHDT and YYEEEE. V dropped 0 bases and J dropped 4 bases, with 6 bases sitting between them. This CDR3 contains 13 residues. CDR3 DNA: TGTGCCAGCAGCTTGGAGAGGGCAGATACGCAGTATTTT. Its protein is CASSLERADTQYF.

The gene calls are TRBV3-1 and TRBJ2-2; D not certain. The CDR3 has 17 residues. CDR1 is LGHDT, CDR2 YNNKEL, per germline (reference sequence). V was clipped by 0 bases and J by 6 bases, with 17 bases between them. Here the CDR3 DNA reads TGTGCCAGCAGCCAAGAGACCCGGTTAGGTTTATCCGGGGAGCTGTTTTTT. This codes for CASSQETRLGLSGELFF. The full variable domain, in which reference TRBV3-1 and TRBJ2-2 provide the parts outside the CDR3, is DTAVSQTPKYLVTQMGNDKSIKCEQNLGHDTMYWYKQDSKKFLKIMFSYNNKELIINETVPNRFSPKSPDKAHLNLHINSLELGDSAVYFCASSQETRLGLSGELFFGEGSRLTVL.

The sample holds many counts of this clonotype. CDR3 in amino acids: CASSRGQDYEQYF. The CDR3 coding sequence is TGTGCCAGCTCACGCGGACAGGACTACGAGCAGTACTTC. The chain employs TRBV18 and TRBJ2-7; 7 bases agree with TRBD1. The CDR3 extends over 13 amino acids. CDR1 and CDR2 from the germline V gene are KGHSH and LQKENI. V gave up 4 bases and J gave up 3 bases; unmatched junction bases: 3.

This clonotype occurred many times. The chain carries TRBV5-4 and TRBJ1-6; D not resolved. With 4 bases removed from V and 6 bases from J, the gap between germline ends came to 8 bases. This CDR3 is 13 amino acids long. CDR1 is SGHNT, CDR2 YYREEE, per germline (reference sequence). The CDR3 reads CASSRGRNSPLHF. CDR3 DNA: TGTGCCAGCAGCCGCGGACGTAATTCACCCCTCCACTTT.

This clonotype was picked up many times. The J gene is TRBJ2-1, the V gene TRBV14; D is perhaps TRBD2 (6 bases). This CDR3 comprises 18 residues. Per germline, CDR1 SGHDN and CDR2 FVKESK. With 0 bases removed from V and 8 bases from J, the gap between germline ends came to 23 bases. The CDR3 sequence: CASSQEEAGSSPIYEQFF. CDR3 sequence (DNA): TGTGCCAGCAGCCAAGAGGAGGCGGGATCATCCCCAATATATGAGCAGTTCTTC.

The chain employs TRBV27 and TRBJ2-7; the match to TRBD2 covers 7 bases. Germline assignment: CDR1 MNHEY and CDR2 SMNVEV (reference sequence). The trim removed 0 bases at V and 3 bases at J, leaving 5 bases unmatched. The CDR3 totals 15 residues. CDR3 amino acids: CASSLSGGEFYEQYF. DNA of the CDR3: TGTGCCAGCAGTTTATCGGGGGGGGAGTTCTACGAGCAGTACTTC.

This clonotype was detected ten times or more. V is TRBV11-2 and J is TRBJ2-3, with D hard to call. Germline-derived CDR1 and CDR2 are SGHAT and FQNNGV. V shed 5 bases and J shed 2 bases, with 5 bases lying between them. The CDR3 runs 12 residues. CDR3 loop: CASSPHTDTQYF. The CDR3 nucleotides read TGTGCCAGCAGCCCCCACACAGATACGCAGTATTTT.